This TCR beta chain was identified in a study of blood T cells in healthy people across ages. Combining a sample-barcoded 5' primer with a J-beta primer mix, a second PCR ran for roughly 7 to 12 cycles. One entry per CDR3 protein, called by TCRdb with MiXCR from the 5' RACE reads. The sample has more than 1,000,000 distinct CDR3 sequences; around 25% are singletons. V was pared by 1 base and J by 2 bases, with 3 bases between. Germline values: CDR1 KGHSH, CDR2 LQKENI. The CDR3 is 13 amino acids. At least 5 micrograms of total RNA were extracted per sample. In addition, the sample was reused for a study of T cells of mothers and their children. In that study: Related pairs of mothers and children showed slightly higher, non-significant overlap versus unrelated pairs.

The TCR comes from a girl aged 2-10 years in good health. The specimen was blood. The rearrangement joins TRBV18 to TRBJ2-4; D is uncertain. CDR3: CASSPRTKNIQYF. CDR3 DNA: TGTGCCAGCTCACCACGAACCAAAAACATTCAGTACTTC.